The sample holds many counts of the clone carrying this TCR beta chain. Its cognate antigen is unknown. These data are taken from a study of breast tumors, draining lymph nodes, adjacent tissues. The CDR3 totals 13 residues. Trimming stripped 0 bases from V and 3 bases from J, with 7 bases between. Germline-derived CDR1 and CDR2 are SGDLS and YYNGEE. General observations from the study: Tumor and nontumor repertoires were significantly more similar in luminal-like than in basal-like breast cancer. Data fit most tumor T cells coming from lymph node, expanding in tumor. Tumor TCR diversity was below lymph nodes but above nontumor tissue.

The lymph nodes were axillary draining lymph nodes from breast cancer patients. TCRdb called the multiplex PCR reads again in MiXCR, with one record for every CDR3 protein. The sample holds 80,000 to 130,000 distinct CDR3 sequences; over 20% are singletons and the top ten take under 1.5%. The sequence was collected from a female donor with breast cancer. Some clones in this sample may be carry-over from other donors' samples. V usage is TRBV9 and J usage is TRBJ2-7, with D possibly matching TRBD1 (6 bases). The sample was axillary lymph node tissue. CDR3 amino acids: CASSVAQGYEQYF. CDR3 DNA sequence: TGTGCCAGCAGCGTAGCACAGGGCTACGAGCAGTACTTC. Looking up the rest from reference TRBV9 and TRBJ2-7 gives the full variable domain: DSGVTQTPKHLITATGQRVTLRCSPRSGDLSVYWYQQSLDQGLQFLIQYYNGEERAKGNILERFSAQQFPDLHSELNLSSLELGDSALYFCASSVAQGYEQYFGPGTRLTVT.